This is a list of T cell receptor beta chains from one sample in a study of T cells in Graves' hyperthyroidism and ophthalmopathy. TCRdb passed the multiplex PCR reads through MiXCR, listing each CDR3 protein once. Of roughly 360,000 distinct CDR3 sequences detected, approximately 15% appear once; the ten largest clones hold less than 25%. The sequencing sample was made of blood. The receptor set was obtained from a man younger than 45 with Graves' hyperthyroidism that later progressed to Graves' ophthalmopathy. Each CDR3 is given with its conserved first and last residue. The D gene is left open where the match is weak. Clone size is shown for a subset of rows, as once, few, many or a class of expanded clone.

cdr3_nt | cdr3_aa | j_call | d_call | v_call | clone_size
TGTGCCAGTAGTAACCGGGAAGGAACTGAAGCTTTCTTT | CASSNREGTEAFF | TRBJ1-1 | - | TRBV19 | few
TGCAGTGCTACGAAAAGCGAAACAGATACGCAGTATTTT | CSATKSETDTQYF | TRBJ2-3 | - | TRBV20-1 | many
TGTGCCAGCAGCCCAGCGGGGAACTACAATGAGCAGTTCTTC | CASSPAGNYNEQFF | TRBJ2-1 | TRBD2 | TRBV6-1 | few
TGCAGTGCTAGAAGGCAGACTAGCACAGATACGCAGTATTTT | CSARRQTSTDTQYF | TRBJ2-3 | - | TRBV20-1 | -
TGTGCCAGCAGTTTGATAGGTAGCGGGGCCAACGTCCTGACTTTC | CASSLIGSGANVLTF | TRBJ2-6 | - | TRBV12-3/TRBV12-4 | few
TGTGCCAGTAGTCCCTCGGGAGATCCCGCTTACGAGCAGTACTTC | CASSPSGDPAYEQYF | TRBJ2-7 | - | TRBV19 | few
TGTGCCAGCAGGGGGGACTCTCTCACGGGGTGGACCTACAATGAGCAGTTCTTC | CASRGDSLTGWTYNEQFF | TRBJ2-1 | - | TRBV6-1 | few
TGTGCCAGCAGGAAGGACAGCGACCGGAATGCCCTCTCTGGAAAGACCATATATTTT | CASRKDSDRNALSGKTIYF | TRBJ1-3 | - | TRBV3-1 | once
TGTGCCAGCAGCCTAGCCGCCGGGCTAGCGGGGGCTTTCACAGATACGCAGTATTTT | CASSLAAGLAGAFTDTQYF | TRBJ2-3 | TRBD2 | TRBV14 | -
TGTGCCAGCAGCGCGACCCACACAGATACGCAGTATTTT | CASSATHTDTQYF | TRBJ2-3 | - | TRBV3-1 | few
TGTGCCAGCAGCTTCCAAAAGGCCGAAACCGGGGAGCTGTTTTTT | CASSFQKAETGELFF | TRBJ2-2 | - | TRBV7-9 | -
TGTGCCAGCAGCTCCGGGACTAGCGGGAGCTCGGGCTACGAGCAGTACTTC | CASSSGTSGSSGYEQYF | TRBJ2-7 | TRBD2 | TRBV28 | -
TGCGCCAGCAGCTGGGGACAGCAATACGAGCAGTACTTC | CASSWGQQYEQYF | TRBJ2-7 | TRBD1 | TRBV5-1 | many
TGTGCCAGCAGCTCCAGACTGGGGGGGGTCGCCGAGCAGTTCTTC | CASSSRLGGVAEQFF | TRBJ2-1 | TRBD2 | TRBV7-9 | many
TGTGCCAGCAGCTTGGGGGGGGTCTCCTATAATTCACCCCTCCACTTT | CASSLGGVSYNSPLHF | TRBJ1-6 | - | TRBV7-6 | many
TGTGCCAGCAGTTCCCTCGGGTTAGCGGGGGGGGGGGAGCAGTTCTTC | CASSSLGLAGGGEQFF | TRBJ2-1 | TRBD2 | TRBV28 | many
TGTGCCAGCAAACCCCGAGGGGGGGCAGAGACCCAGTACTTC | CASKPRGGAETQYF | TRBJ2-5 | - | TRBV27 | many
TGTGCCAGCAGTAACCGGGGTGGCTACACCTTC | CASSNRGGYTF | TRBJ1-2 | - | TRBV12-3/TRBV12-4 | many
TGTGCCAGCAGTTTTTATCAGGGGTCCAACGAGCAGTACTTC | CASSFYQGSNEQYF | TRBJ2-7 | - | TRBV28 | -
TGTGCCAGCAGCCAAGATGTTTTCGCTAGCGGGGGGGAGCAGTACTTC | CASSQDVFASGGEQYF | TRBJ2-7 | TRBD2 | TRBV4-2 | -
TGCGCCAGCAGCCACGGGATTACTCAAGAGACCCAGTACTTC | CASSHGITQETQYF | TRBJ2-5 | - | TRBV4-1 | -
TGCGCCAGCAGCCCGAGCCCCGCGACAGGGGCTGGAAACACCATATATTTT | CASSPSPATGAGNTIYF | TRBJ1-3 | TRBD1 | TRBV5-1 | -
TGTGCCACCGGGGGACAGGTCGGGCAGTTCTTC | CATGGQVGQFF | TRBJ2-1 | TRBD1 | TRBV24-1 | -
TGTGCCAGCGCCACGATTAGCGGGGGCGCCCGTAAACTAGCCAAAAACATTCAGTACTTC | CASATISGGARKLAKNIQYF | TRBJ2-4 | TRBD2 | TRBV28 | many
TGTGCTAGTGGTTTGACAGCTCGGCAGCCCCAGCATTTT | CASGLTARQPQHF | TRBJ1-5 | - | TRBV12-5 | few
TGTGCCAGCAGCTTAACGTCGGACAGGGTAGCCTACGAGCAGTACTTC | CASSLTSDRVAYEQYF | TRBJ2-7 | TRBD1 | TRBV7-2 | few
TGTGCCATCACGGGGGGCGGCAATCAGCCCCAGCATTTT | CAITGGGNQPQHF | TRBJ1-5 | - | TRBV10-3 | few
TGCAGTGCTAGATCCACGGGTCTCACCTACAATGAGCAGTTCTTC | CSARSTGLTYNEQFF | TRBJ2-1 | - | TRBV20-1 | few
TGTGCCAGCAGACCGAAAGGGAGCGGGGCTTCCTACAATGAGCAGTTCTTC | CASRPKGSGASYNEQFF | TRBJ2-1 | TRBD2 | TRBV14 | many
TGTGCCAGCAGCCCTAGGCTAAGCTCCTATAATTCACCCCTCCACTTT | CASSPRLSSYNSPLHF | TRBJ1-6 | - | TRBV7-8 | many
TGTGCCAGCAGCGTAGCCGGGACAGGGGGAGAGACCCAGTACTTC | CASSVAGTGGETQYF | TRBJ2-5 | TRBD1 | TRBV9 | -
TGCAGCGTTGTGAGTTTTTCGGGGAACACTGAAGCTTTCTTT | CSVVSFSGNTEAFF | TRBJ1-1 | - | TRBV29-1 | -
TGCAGCGTTGAACCATCTCAGGGGCTATACGAGCAGTACTTC | CSVEPSQGLYEQYF | TRBJ2-7 | - | TRBV29-1 | many
TGTGCCAGCAGATTGGAGCGGGGGCAAACCTACGAGCAGTACTTC | CASRLERGQTYEQYF | TRBJ2-7 | TRBD2 | TRBV11-2 | many
TGTGCCAGCATCCCAGGGTCAATGAACACTGAAGCTTTCTTT | CASIPGSMNTEAFF | TRBJ1-1 | - | TRBV6-1 | many
TGCAGTGCTAGTTTGGGACGGGACTACGAGCAGTACTTC | CSASLGRDYEQYF | TRBJ2-7 | - | TRBV20-1 | many
TGTGCCAGCTCCCAATCCGGGGGGGGCACAGATACGCAGTATTTT | CASSQSGGGTDTQYF | TRBJ2-3 | TRBD2 | TRBV11-3 | few
TGTGCCAGCAGTGACCTGACAGGGATGGGTCAGCCCCAGCATTTT | CASSDLTGMGQPQHF | TRBJ1-5 | TRBD1 | TRBV6-1 | -
TGTGCCAGCAGCTCCGGGACAGGGGGATCAGGCACAGATACGCAGTATTTT | CASSSGTGGSGTDTQYF | TRBJ2-3 | TRBD1 | TRBV7-9 | many
TGTGCCAGCAGTGAATTGGGGACTAGCGGGGGGGCTCAAGATACGCAGTATTTT | CASSELGTSGGAQDTQYF | TRBJ2-3 | TRBD2 | TRBV6-1 | few